The 29 T cell receptor beta chains in this list originate from one sample, sequenced in a study of T cells in Graves' hyperthyroidism and ophthalmopathy (dated by TCRdb to about 2019). The library was made by multiplex PCR. Sequenced on an Illumina HiSeq 2000. Amplification of TCR beta CDR3 regions was carried out from RNA transcripts. The TCR CDR3 was subjected to a first round of RT-PCR using the HTBI primer set and the Qiagen OneStep RT-PCR kit. TCRdb's own reprocessing of the public reads used fastp at Q25 and MiXCR and kept productive beta chains. When rows share a CDR3 protein, they turn into one entry using the most common DNA and genes. Present in this sample are about 410,000 distinct CDR3 sequences, approximately 15% of which were seen just once. Roughly 13% of the sample goes to the ten largest clones. Sequenced material: blood. Receptors were obtained from a man between 18 and 29 years old with Graves' ophthalmopathy.

This clonotype was counted ten times or more. This chain joins TRBV14 and TRBJ1-6; D is perhaps TRBD1 (5 bases). CDR3 length: 15 amino acids. V was clipped by 1 base and J by 14 bases, with 18 bases between them. CDR1 is SGHDN, CDR2 FVKESK, per germline. For the CDR3, the DNA is TGTGCCAGCAGCCAAGGGTTCAGGGAACATCGCACCCTCCACTTT. It encodes CASSQGFREHRTLHF.

The sample holds many counts of this clonotype. The rearrangement links TRBV20-1 to TRBJ1-1, with 7 nucleotides matching TRBD1. The V gene end was trimmed by 6 bases and the J gene end by 4 bases; junction bases not matched to a gene: 11. This CDR3 is 14 amino acids long. Germline-derived CDR1 and CDR2 are DFQATT and SNEGSKA (reference sequence). The CDR3 DNA sequence: TGCAGTGCGACTCAGACAGGGTGGGTCACTGAAGCTTTCTTT. This encodes CSATQTGWVTEAFF.

In this sample, this clonotype turned up a few times. The junction departs from germline at one end; a sequencing error may be responsible. The genes are TRBV11-1 and TRBJ2-7; D is perhaps TRBD2 (6 bases). This CDR3 is 15 amino acids long. CDR1 and CDR2 (germline): SGHAT, FQDESV (reference sequence). CDR3 region: CASSSGLPSSCEQYF. As DNA, the CDR3 is TGTGCCAGCAGCTCCGGACTACCGAGCTCCTGCGAGCAGTACTTC.

V gene TRBV12-3 or TRBV12-4 combines with J gene TRBJ2-5; TRBD2 matches at 11 bases. V was clipped by 4 bases and J by 2 bases; unmatched bases: 3. The CDR3 runs to 15 residues. The CDR3 sequence: CASSSGLAEQETQYF. Written as DNA, the CDR3 is TGTGCCAGCAGTTCGGGACTAGCGGAACAAGAGACCCAGTACTTC.

CDR3 DNA: TGTGCCAGCTACGCCGGACAGGCACAGAACACTGAAGCTTTCTTT. This sequence encodes CASYAGQAQNTEAFF. V gene TRBV6-1 combines with J gene TRBJ1-1; TRBD1 matches at 7 bases. From germline, CDR1 is MNHNS and CDR2 SASEGT. V shed 8 bases and J 1 base; nucleotides not matched to a gene: 10. The CDR3 spans 15 residues.

This clonotype was picked up many times. The V gene is TRBV29-1, the J gene TRBJ2-1; 12 bases line up with TRBD2. The junction had 10 bases not matched to a gene; V was cut back by 7 bases and J by 9 bases. Germline V lookup: CDR1 SQVTM, CDR2 ANQGSEA. The CDR3 totals 14 residues. CDR3 sequence (DNA): TGCAGCGCCCAAGGGCTAGCGGGGGGGGGTGAGCAGTTCTTC. Translation: CSAQGLAGGGEQFF.

This clonotype was found a few times. This chain links TRBV15 with TRBJ2-5; D might be TRBD2 (9 bases). The germline V gene has CDR1 LNHNV and CDR2 YYDKDF (reference sequence). The CDR3 has 15 residues. Trimming cost V 3 bases and J 5 bases, with 16 bases left between them. The CDR3 coding sequence is TGTGCCACCAGCAGGGACAGGGCGGGGGGGGAGACCCAGTACTTC. Protein: CATSRDRAGGETQYF.

This clonotype was picked up a small number of times. J is TRBJ2-5 and V is TRBV4-1, with 9 bases matching TRBD2. In germline, CDR1 is MGHRA, CDR2 YSYEKL. Trimming took 1 base from V and 4 from J; bases not matched to a gene: 7. This CDR3 contains 16 residues. CDR3 sequence (DNA): TGCGCCAGCAGCCAAGTCGCGGGGGGGCTCCGAGAGACCCAGTACTTC. Its protein product is CASSQVAGGLRETQYF.

This clonotype has at least ten counts. J is TRBJ2-7 and V is TRBV18, with D maybe TRBD1 (5 bases). V was shortened by 1 base and J by 4 bases, with 14 bases between the two germline ends. Germline V gene sequence: CDR1 KGHSH, CDR2 LQKENI. This CDR3 is 15 amino acids long. This CDR3 is CASSPQGYRSYEQYF. The CDR3 region has the DNA TGTGCCAGCTCACCACAAGGTTACAGGTCGTACGAGCAGTACTTC.

This clonotype was counted between two and nine times. Being one base from a much bigger clone, this may be a read error. This sequence joins TRBV5-1 and TRBJ2-7; 8 bases match TRBD2. There are 14 residues in the CDR3. CDR1 and CDR2 from the germline V gene are SGHRS and YFSETQ. The CDR3 loop reads CVSSPGGQSYEQYF. The CDR3 DNA reads as TGCGTCAGCAGCCCGGGGGGGCAGTCCTACGAGCAGTACTTC.

In this sample, this clonotype turned up once. The chain is built from TRBV5-1 and TRBJ2-1; 13 bases fit TRBD2. In germline, CDR1 is SGHRS, CDR2 YFSETQ. V lost 3 bases and J lost 4; bases outside the gene matches: 7. The CDR3 has 17 residues. CDR3 sequence (DNA): TGCGCCAGCAGCTCCCTCCCGGGACTAGCGGGGTACAATGAGCAGTTCTTC. Protein product: CASSSLPGLAGYNEQFF.

This clonotype was recorded a few times. This chain links TRBV10-3 with TRBJ2-5, with a possible D match to TRBD1 (5 bases). This CDR3 is 12 amino acids long. Germline values: CDR1 ENHRY, CDR2 SYGVKD. With 6 bases removed from V and 3 bases from J, the gap between germline ends came to 8 bases. Written as DNA, the CDR3 is TGTGCCATCAGGGACACAGAAGAGACCCAGTACTTC. Protein product: CAIRDTEETQYF.

This clonotype showed up many times. This chain connects TRBV7-9 to TRBJ2-1, with 11 nucleotides matching TRBD2. After removal of 5 bases from V and 5 bases from J, the junction contained 8 bases not matched to a gene. Germline V gene sequence: CDR1 SEHNR, CDR2 FQNEAQ (reference sequence). This CDR3 has 16 residues. CDR3 sequence: CASSTGTSGRDNEQFF. Here the CDR3 DNA reads TGTGCCAGCAGCACCGGGACTAGCGGTAGGGACAATGAGCAGTTCTTC.

This clonotype was seen repeatedly, ten times or more. V gene TRBV10-2 combines with J gene TRBJ1-2; 10 bases match TRBD1. CDR3 size: 15 residues. The V and J ends lost 6 bases and 4 bases, in that order; junction bases with no gene match: 8. Germline assignment: CDR1 WSHSY and CDR2 SAAADI. The CDR3 DNA follows: TGCGCCAGCAGCACCGCCGGGACAGGGGCCTATGGCTACACCTTC. It specifies CASSTAGTGAYGYTF.

This clonotype came up many times. The DNA of the CDR3 is TGTGCCAGCAGCTTAGACAGTAACACTGAAGCTTTCTTT. It encodes CASSLDSNTEAFF. The gene calls are TRBV7-2 and TRBJ1-1; D not certain. Trimming stripped 1 base from V and 2 bases from J, with 5 bases between. The CDR3 consists of 13 residues. Looked up from germline, CDR1 is SGHTA and CDR2 is FQGNSA.

The V call is TRBV25-1, the J call TRBJ2-6; D gene uncertain. Germline assignment: CDR1 MGHDK and CDR2 SYGVNS. V lost 1 base, J lost 4 bases, and 11 bases lay in between. The CDR3 is 16 amino acids. This CDR3 is CASSEWNPVGANVLTF. CDR3 in DNA: TGTGCCAGCAGTGAATGGAACCCGGTGGGGGCCAACGTCCTGACTTTC.

This clonotype was counted only a few times. The chain recombines TRBV4-1 with TRBJ1-2; D is uncertain. Per the germline V gene, CDR1 is MGHRA and CDR2 is YSYEKL. This CDR3 is 16 amino acids long. Trimming left V 3 bases short and J 5 bases short, with 19 bases between. The CDR3 reads CASSHPIDSTSYGYTF. The CDR3 DNA sequence: TGCGCCAGCAGCCACCCAATTGACTCAACTTCTTATGGCTACACCTTC.

The rearrangement links TRBV15 to TRBJ2-3; TRBD2 aligns across 8 bases. CDR1 and CDR2 (germline): LNHNV, YYDKDF (reference sequence). The CDR3 totals 15 residues. J lost 2 bases, V lost 1 base, and 2 bases had no gene match. This CDR3 is CATSRGAGATDTQYF. The DNA for the CDR3 is TGTGCCACCAGCAGAGGAGCGGGAGCCACAGATACGCAGTATTTT.

In its sample, this clonotype was seen many times. This chain links TRBV29-1 with TRBJ2-1, with 9 bases identical to TRBD2. The germline CDR1 and CDR2 sequences are SQVTM and ANQGSEA. The CDR3 sequence is 14 residues long. The trim removed 3 bases at V and 7 bases at J, leaving 7 bases unmatched. As DNA, the CDR3 is TGCAGCGTTGAGGTAGCGGGGGCGGGAAATGAGCAGTTCTTC. Translating gives CSVEVAGAGNEQFF.

In its sample, this clonotype was seen a few times. The rearrangement links TRBV20-1 to TRBJ2-1, with D tentatively TRBD1 or TRBD2 (5 bases each). The V end lost 0 bases, the J end lost 9 bases, and 15 bases lay between the germline ends. The CDR3 has 14 amino acids. From germline, CDR1 is DFQATT and CDR2 SNEGSKA (reference sequence). CDR3 residues: CSAREVAGRGEQFF. The DNA of the CDR3 is TGCAGTGCTAGAGAGGTAGCAGGGAGAGGTGAGCAGTTCTTC.

V is TRBV10-3 and J is TRBJ1-6; D is ambiguous. V lost 4 bases and J 8 bases, leaving 6 bases between the germline ends. The CDR3 is made up of 12 amino acids. Germline V gene data show CDR1 as ENHRY and CDR2 as SYGVKD. The CDR3 loop reads CAISGPDSPLHF. CDR3 coding DNA: TGTGCCATCAGTGGCCCCGATTCACCCCTCCACTTT.

Of note for this clonotype: Since a much larger clone is just one base distant, this may be a read error. The CDR3 end shows no conserved phenylalanine or tryptophan, and so a read error is likely. The gene calls are TRBV20-1 and TRBJ1-1; a weak D match, TRBD1 (5 bases). Trimming took 6 bases from V and 7 from J, leaving 12 bases between them. CDR3 length: 11 residues. Germline-derived CDR1 and CDR2 are DFQATT and SNEGSKA (reference sequence). CDR3 DNA sequence: TGCAGTGCAGGTGGGGGGAGTGAAGCTTTCCTT. Residues: CSAGGGSEAFL.

The CDR3 loop is CASHNIPVSREKTGELFF. The CDR3 coding sequence is TGCGCCAGCCATAACATCCCGGTGTCGCGGGAGAAAACCGGGGAGCTGTTTTTT. V and J are TRBV10-1 and TRBJ2-2, with 7 bases fitting TRBD2. The ends lost 8 bases at V and 5 bases at J; junction bases unmatched: 20. The length of the CDR3 is 18 residues. CDR1 and CDR2 from the germline V gene are WNHNN and SYGVQD (reference sequence).

The table lists this clonotype with many counts. The V gene is TRBV27, the J gene TRBJ2-4; 7 bases are shared with TRBD1. The CDR3 runs to 13 residues. Germline loops: CDR1 MNHEY, CDR2 SMNVEV (reference sequence). Trimming at V came to 8 bases and at J to 9 bases, leaving 10 bases not matched to a gene. CDR3 sequence: CASRGRGLGIQYF. CDR3 DNA: TGTGCCAGCCGAGGAAGGGGGCTCGGCATTCAGTACTTC.

This clonotype has a count of ten or more. The rearrangement links TRBV11-3 to TRBJ2-5; possibly TRBD1 or TRBD2 for D (5 bases each). Germline loops: CDR1 SGHNT, CDR2 YENEEA. With 2 bases removed from V and 1 base from J, the gap between germline ends came to 11 bases. This CDR3 spans 15 amino acids. The DNA of the CDR3 is TGTGCCAGCAGCTTACGGGGCACCCCCCAAGAGACCCAGTACTTC. This sequence encodes CASSLRGTPQETQYF.

The chain carries TRBV19 and TRBJ2-7; 9 bases line up with TRBD1. The CDR3 has 14 residues. Germline V gene sequence: CDR1 LNHDA, CDR2 SQIVND (reference sequence). With 7 bases clipped from V and 5 bases from J, the junction kept 9 bases outside the gene matches. CDR3 region: CASTSGTGIHEQYF. Written as DNA, the CDR3 is TGTGCCAGTACCTCCGGGACAGGGATCCACGAGCAGTACTTC.

This clonotype has ten or more counts. The chain recombines TRBV9 with TRBJ1-2, with TRBD1 as a possible D gene (6 bases). The germline CDR1 and CDR2 sequences are SGDLS and YYNGEE. V lost 0 bases, J lost 4 bases, and 10 bases lay in between. The CDR3 has 14 amino acids. Here the CDR3 DNA reads TGTGCCAGCAGCGTAGGGGGGCTACGCTATGGCTACACCTTC. It translates to CASSVGGLRYGYTF.

In this sample, this clonotype turned up many times. V is TRBV3-1 and J is TRBJ2-7; unclear D gene. Germline loops: CDR1 LGHDT, CDR2 YNNKEL (reference sequence). The V end was cut by 0 bases, the J end by 4 bases, with 4 bases between. The CDR3 is 12 residues long. This CDR3 reads CASSQESYEQYF. Here the CDR3 DNA reads TGTGCCAGCAGCCAAGAGAGTTACGAGCAGTACTTC.

This clonotype has just a few counts. The chain joins TRBV12-3 or TRBV12-4 to TRBJ1-1; unclear D gene. The CDR3 runs to 14 residues. V was cut by 1 base and J by 6 bases, with 12 bases left in between. DNA for the CDR3: TGTGCCAGCAGTTTAGGAGGTGGGTCAGCTGAAGCTTTCTTT. Amino acid sequence: CASSLGGGSAEAFF.